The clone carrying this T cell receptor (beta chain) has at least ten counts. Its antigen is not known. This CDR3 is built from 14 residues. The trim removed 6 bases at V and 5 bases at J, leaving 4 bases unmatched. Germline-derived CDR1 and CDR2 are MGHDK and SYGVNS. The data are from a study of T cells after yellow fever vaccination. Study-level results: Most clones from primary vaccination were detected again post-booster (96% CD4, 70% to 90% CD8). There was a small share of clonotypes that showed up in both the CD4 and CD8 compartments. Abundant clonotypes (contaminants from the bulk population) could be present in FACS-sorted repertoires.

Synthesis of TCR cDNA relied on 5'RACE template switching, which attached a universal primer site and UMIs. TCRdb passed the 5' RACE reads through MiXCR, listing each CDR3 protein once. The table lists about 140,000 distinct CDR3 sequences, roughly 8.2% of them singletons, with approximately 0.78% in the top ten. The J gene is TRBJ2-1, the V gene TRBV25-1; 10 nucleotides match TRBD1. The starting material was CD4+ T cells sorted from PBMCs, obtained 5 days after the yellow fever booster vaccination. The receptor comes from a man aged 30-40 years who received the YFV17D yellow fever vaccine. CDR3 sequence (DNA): TGTGCCAGCAGAGGACAGGGGGGCCACAATGAGCAGTTCTTC. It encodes CASRGQGGHNEQFF.